These 16 T cell receptor beta chains share one sample of origin, sequenced in a study of Ad26.COV2.S vaccination and SARS-CoV-2 variants. Here immunoSEQ multiplex PCR was the method, and the copy in TCRdb shows in-frame clones only, minus some. The profile shows under 550,000 clones, 70% to 90% of them singletons. Treatment here: 19 received Ad26.COV2.S at low or high dose, single or two shots; 5 received placebo; per-sample allocation not given. Collection of samples fell on day 63 after the first vaccine or placebo injection. The sequences come from peripheral blood, collected in a trial of Ad26.COV2.S vaccine versus placebo. These receptors were obtained from a person between 18 and 60 years old who received the Ad26.COV2.S COVID-19 vaccine or a placebo.

Worth noting for this clone: The same CDR3 can be traced to other DNA sequences in this sample. V gene TRBV6-5 combines with J gene TRBJ2-5; D remains ambiguous. The CDR3 is 13 residues long. Deletions cut 0 bases from V and 2 bases from J, with 4 bases between. CDR1 is MNHEY and CDR2 is SVGAGI in the germline V gene. Written as DNA, the CDR3 is TGTGCCAGCAGTTACTCGGGGCAAGAGACCCAGTACTTC. Translated: CASSYSGQETQYF.

This sequence joins TRBV30 and TRBJ1-4; D not certain. CDR1 is GTSNPN and CDR2 is SVGIG in the germline V gene (reference sequence). The CDR3 consists of 14 residues. Trimming took off 0 bases at V and 0 bases at J, with 5 bases between the two ends. The CDR3 DNA reads as TGTGCCTGGAGTGTGCAGTCAACTAATGAAAAACTGTTTTTT. It encodes CAWSVQSTNEKLFF.

The chain is built from TRBV9 and TRBJ2-5, with TRBD2 matching 10 bases. This CDR3 comprises 15 residues. The germline V gene encodes CDR1 SGDLS and CDR2 YYNGEE. The trim removed 2 bases at V and 5 bases at J, leaving 6 bases unmatched. The CDR3 DNA reads TGTGCCAGCAGCGTTGAGCGGGGGGGCCTTGAGACCCAGTACTTC. It yields the protein CASSVERGGLETQYF. Full variable domain (remainder filled in from reference TRBV9 and TRBJ2-5): DSGVTQTPKHLITATGQRVTLRCSPRSGDLSVYWYQQSLDQGLQFLIQYYNGEERAKGNILERFSAQQFPDLHSELNLSSLELGDSALYFCASSVERGGLETQYFGPGTRLLVL.

V and J are TRBV6-1 and TRBJ2-1, with a tentative D call TRBD1 (6 bases). Germline V CDR1 and CDR2: MNHNS, SASEGT. CDR3 length: 13 residues. V gave up 3 bases and J gave up 7 bases, with 10 bases separating them. For the CDR3, the DNA is TGTGCCAGCAGTGATGCAGGGACAAATGAGCAGTTCTTC. Translation gives CASSDAGTNEQFF.

The genes are TRBV5-5 and TRBJ1-1; unclear D gene. Germline V gene sequence: CDR1 SGHKS, CDR2 YYEKEE (reference sequence). The CDR3 spans 14 residues. Trimming took off 4 bases at V and 1 base at J, with 11 bases between the two ends. In nucleotides, the CDR3 is TGTGCCAGCAGCCGCTTGGGTGGGAACACTGAAGCTTTCTTT. It is translated as CASSRLGGNTEAFF.

The chain recombines TRBV5-1 with TRBJ2-5; 14 nucleotides align to TRBD2. The CDR3 is 17 amino acids. Trimming cost V 3 bases and J 2 bases; bases outside gene matches: 6. From germline, CDR1 is SGHRS and CDR2 YFSETQ. CDR3 nucleotide sequence: TGCGCCAGCAGCTCGGGGACTAGCGGGGGTAAACAAGAGACCCAGTACTTC. It encodes CASSSGTSGGKQETQYF. The variable domain in full, with the rest retrieved from reference TRBV5-1 and TRBJ2-5, is KAGVTQTPRYLIKTRGQQVTLSCSPISGHRSVSWYQQTPGQGLQFLFEYFSETQRNKGNFPGRFSGRQFSNSRSEMNVSTLELGDSALYLCASSSGTSGGKQETQYFGPGTRLLVL.

The genes are TRBV18 and TRBJ2-7; 7 bases are shared with TRBD1. Germline lookup yields CDR1 KGHSH and CDR2 LQKENI. The V and J ends lost 7 bases and 4 bases, in that order; junction bases with no gene match: 7. The CDR3 runs to 13 residues. Written as DNA, the CDR3 is TGTGCCAGCTTTGCCGGGACAGAATACGAGCAGTACTTC. It yields the protein CASFAGTEYEQYF.

V and J are TRBV6-5 and TRBJ1-1; TRBD1 agrees at 8 bases. This CDR3 has 13 residues. With 6 bases clipped from V and 5 bases from J, the junction kept 5 bases outside the gene matches. Germline CDR1 is MNHEY and CDR2 is SVGAGI. The CDR3 protein is CASRRQGRTEAFF. The CDR3 DNA is TGTGCCAGCAGGAGACAGGGGAGGACTGAAGCTTTCTTT.

V is TRBV6-2 or TRBV6-3 and J is TRBJ2-2; 11 bases agree with TRBD2. The germline V gene encodes CDR1 MNHEY and CDR2 SVGEGT. This CDR3 has 19 amino acids. The junction had 10 bases not matched to a gene; V was cut back by 4 bases and J by 0 bases. The CDR3 region is CASSWGLAASFANTGELFF. Written as DNA, the CDR3 is TGTGCCAGCAGTTGGGGACTAGCGGCTAGCTTTGCGAACACCGGGGAGCTGTTTTTT.

This clone came up a few times. The rearrangement joins TRBV6-1 to TRBJ1-5, with TRBD1 identical over 9 bases. The CDR3 loop spans 17 amino acids. The V and J ends lost 4 bases and 7 bases, in that order; junction bases with no gene match: 14. Per germline, CDR1 MNHNS and CDR2 SASEGT. Here the CDR3 DNA reads TGTGCCAGCAGTGCTACAGGGGGCTACCTTTCGAGGCAGCCCCAGCATTTT. Translated: CASSATGGYLSRQPQHF.

The DNA for the CDR3 is TGTGCCAGCAGCCAAGATCTCAGGGCGTCCTACAATGAGCAGTTCTTC. Its protein product is CASSQDLRASYNEQFF. V gene TRBV4-2 combines with J gene TRBJ2-1, with a tentative D call TRBD1 (5 bases). The CDR3 has 16 amino acids. Germline CDR1 LGHNA, CDR2 YNFKEQ. V was trimmed by 0 bases and J by 1 base, leaving 10 bases between them.

A few counts support this clone. This sequence joins TRBV15 and TRBJ1-3; D remains ambiguous. The V end lost 0 bases, the J end lost 2 bases, and 2 bases lay between the germline ends. Germline loops: CDR1 LNHNV, CDR2 YYDKDF (reference sequence). The CDR3 is 13 residues long. The CDR3 reads CATSRDPGNTIYF. CDR3 coding DNA: TGTGCCACCAGCAGAGATCCTGGAAACACCATATATTTT.

This sequence joins TRBV5-1 and TRBJ2-7; D is undetermined. Trimming removed 6 bases from V and 6 bases from J, with 13 bases in between. The CDR3 extends over 12 amino acids. Germline CDR1 and CDR2: SGHRS and YFSETQ. CDR3 sequence: CASNPRVGEQYF. DNA of the CDR3: TGCGCCAGCAATCCTCGGGTAGGCGAGCAGTACTTC.

This clone was detected only a few times. The V call is TRBV5-1, the J call TRBJ2-5; D may be TRBD1 (6 bases). V was pared by 0 bases and J by 1 base, with 10 bases between. Germline CDR1 SGHRS, CDR2 YFSETQ. This CDR3 has 15 residues. The CDR3 reads CASSLVPGAQETQYF. CDR3 sequence (DNA): TGCGCCAGCAGCTTGGTTCCAGGGGCCCAAGAGACCCAGTACTTC.

V gene TRBV6-6 combines with J gene TRBJ1-2, with a tentative D call TRBD1 (6 bases). The V end lost 6 bases, the J end lost 7 bases, and 15 bases lay between the germline ends. This CDR3 has 13 residues. Germline V gives CDR1 MNHNY, CDR2 SVGAGI (reference sequence). The chain's CDR3 is CASSQRGGLGYTF. In DNA, the CDR3 is TGTGCCAGCAGCCAGCGCGGGGGGCTTGGCTACACCTTC.

The chain links TRBV5-4 to TRBJ2-3; no definite D call. Trimming took 2 bases from V and 4 from J, leaving 11 bases between them. CDR3 length: 14 residues. From germline, CDR1 is SGHNT and CDR2 YYREEE (reference sequence). CDR3 residues: CASSFTDFADTQYF. In nucleotides, the CDR3 is TGTGCCAGCAGCTTTACAGATTTCGCAGATACGCAGTATTTT.